The 5 T cell receptor beta chains reported below all come from one sample, sequenced in a study of regulatory T cells in long-lasting Graves disease. This sample's time point: persistent/refractory GD, antithyroid drugs over 5 years with positive TRAb. TCR sequences were obtained from RNA taken from PBMCs. Arm-PCR of CDR3 regions and iRepertoire HTBI primers were used to build TCR beta libraries. TCRdb re-called the multiplex PCR reads with MiXCR, one entry per CDR3 protein. The repertoire has fewer than 450,000 distinct CDR3 sequences, around a quarter of them found once; the top ten carry about a quarter. The input for sequencing was peripheral blood mononuclear cells (PBMCs), taken when the disease was refractory, from a patient treated with antithyroid drugs. The receptors stem from a female donor with Graves disease.

This clonotype came up a few times. This chain connects TRBV4-1 to TRBJ2-5; TRBD2 matches 10 bases. Per germline, CDR1 MGHRA and CDR2 YSYEKL. V gave up 4 bases and J gave up 5 bases; unmatched junction bases: 10. The CDR3 runs to 16 residues. The CDR3 region is CASSPSRAGGGETQYF. DNA of the CDR3: TGCGCCAGCAGCCCCAGCCGAGCGGGAGGGGGGGAGACCCAGTACTTC.

This clonotype was counted ten times or more. The chain recombines TRBV7-6 with TRBJ2-5; 9 bases line up with TRBD2. CDR1 and CDR2 (germline): SGHVS, FNYEAQ. CDR3 length equals 14 residues. The V and J ends lost 6 bases and 5 bases, in that order; junction bases with no gene match: 7. The CDR3 sequence is CASSISGSLETQYF. CDR3 DNA sequence: TGTGCCAGCAGTATTAGCGGGAGTCTCGAGACCCAGTACTTC.

In its sample, this clonotype was seen a few times. The chain employs TRBV7-8 and TRBJ2-2; no reliable D call. The CDR3 is 14 amino acids. Germline loops: CDR1 SGHVS, CDR2 FQNEAQ. Trimming left V 2 bases short and J 5 bases short, with 9 bases between. The CDR3 loop is CASSLSRSTGELFF. The DNA for the CDR3 is TGTGCCAGCAGCTTATCCAGGTCGACCGGGGAGCTGTTTTTT.

This clonotype was detected many times. The rearrangement links TRBV6-1 to TRBJ2-7; D tentatively fits TRBD1 or TRBD2 (5 bases each). This CDR3 is 14 amino acids long. V was pared by 5 bases and J by 6 bases, with 17 bases between. Germline V gives CDR1 MNHNS, CDR2 SASEGT. The CDR3 nucleotides read TGTGCCAGCAGTCGGGACGCCCGAGGTTTCGAGCAGTACTTC. Protein product: CASSRDARGFEQYF.

The chain recombines TRBV4-1 with TRBJ2-4, with 8 bases fitting TRBD1. The CDR3 sequence is 18 residues long. The germline V gene encodes CDR1 MGHRA and CDR2 YSYEKL. The J segment lost 0 bases and the V segment lost 3 bases, leaving 10 bases of the junction unmatched. CDR3 sequence: CASSQTSGTGVAKNIQYF. Here the CDR3 DNA reads TGCGCCAGCAGCCAGACCTCCGGGACAGGAGTAGCCAAAAACATTCAGTACTTC.